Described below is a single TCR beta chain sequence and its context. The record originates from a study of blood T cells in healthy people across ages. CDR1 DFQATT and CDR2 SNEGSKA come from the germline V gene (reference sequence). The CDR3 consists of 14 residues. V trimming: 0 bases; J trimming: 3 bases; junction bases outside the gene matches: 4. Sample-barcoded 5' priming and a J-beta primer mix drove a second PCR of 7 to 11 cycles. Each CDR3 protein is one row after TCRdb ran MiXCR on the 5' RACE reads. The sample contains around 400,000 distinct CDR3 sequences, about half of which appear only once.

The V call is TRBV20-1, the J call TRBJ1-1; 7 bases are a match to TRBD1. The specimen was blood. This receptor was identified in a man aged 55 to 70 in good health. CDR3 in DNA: TGCAGTGCTAGAGAAAAACAGGGGCACACTGAAGCTTTCTTT. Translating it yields CSAREKQGHTEAFF.